The rows below give T cell receptor beta chains drawn from one sample of a study of blood T cell repertoires in COVID-19. The repertoire was sequenced with immunoSEQ multiplex PCR; TCRdb's copy has only in-frame clones and lacks some. The repertoire holds under 350,000 clones, with 85% to 90% as singletons. The specimen was peripheral blood. Receptors were obtained from a man in his forties with acute or convalescent COVID-19. CDR3s include the opening cysteine and the closing phenylalanine or tryptophan. The order of the fields is V gene, clone size, J gene, D gene, CDR3 protein, CDR3 DNA. The D gene is left open where the match is weak. Where a row states a size, it is once, few, many or the class of an expanded clone; other rows omit it.

TRBV5-4,.,TRBJ2-7,TRBD1,CASRKTGASYEQYF,TGTGCCAGCAGGAAGACAGGGGCATCCTACGAGCAGTACTTC
TRBV5-1,few,TRBJ1-2,.,CASSLVPGSYGYTF,TGCGCCAGCAGCTTGGTTCCAGGAAGCTATGGCTACACCTTC
TRBV6-5,.,TRBJ2-7,TRBD2,CASSPPGGNYEQYF,TGTGCCAGCAGTCCGCCGGGAGGGAACTACGAGCAGTACTTC
TRBV19,.,TRBJ1-1,.,CASSIAPGGGEAFF,TGTGCCAGTAGTATCGCTCCCGGGGGAGGTGAAGCTTTCTTT
TRBV28,.,TRBJ2-2,TRBD1,CASSSHGTAIDGELFF,TGTGCCAGCAGTTCTCACGGGACAGCCATAGACGGGGAGCTGTTTTTT
TRBV5-5,.,TRBJ1-1,.,CASSSRQALGTEAFF,TGTGCCAGCAGCTCGAGACAGGCACTTGGCACTGAAGCTTTCTTT
TRBV5-1,.,TRBJ1-4,.,CASSLGGSNEKLFF,TGCGCCAGCAGCTTGGGCGGATCCAATGAAAAACTGTTTTTT
TRBV29-1,once,TRBJ2-1,TRBD2,CSGRAGGAKTYNEQFF,TGCAGCGGTCGGGCGGGGGGCGCAAAAACCTACAATGAGCAGTTCTTC
TRBV4-1,.,TRBJ2-1,TRBD1,CASSPPGQGNEQFF,TGCGCCAGCAGCCCTCCGGGACAGGGGAATGAGCAGTTCTTC
TRBV5-1,.,TRBJ2-5,.,CASSSQGSVQETQYF,TGCGCCAGCTCTTCTCAAGGGAGTGTCCAAGAGACCCAGTACTTC
TRBV30,.,TRBJ1-2,.,CAWSVEQDGGYTF,TGTGCCTGGAGTGTAGAACAGGATGGTGGCTACACCTTC
TRBV27,.,TRBJ2-1,TRBD1,CASSSGQGGSYNEQFF,TGTGCCAGCAGTTCCGGACAGGGGGGTTCCTACAATGAGCAGTTCTTC
TRBV5-6,.,TRBJ2-3,.,CASSLRAGVKSQYF,TGTGCCAGCAGCTTGAGGGCAGGGGTGAAGTCGCAGTATTTT
TRBV19,.,TRBJ1-6,.,CASSMQFRGTHSPLHF,TGTGCCAGTAGTATGCAATTCAGGGGAACTCATTCACCCCTCCACTTT
TRBV11-3,.,TRBJ2-1,.,CASSLTGSYNEQFF,TGTGCCAGCTCCTTGACGGGTTCCTACAATGAGCAGTTCTTC
TRBV11-2,.,TRBJ2-1,.,CASSPLTGPSYNEQFF,TGTGCCAGCAGCCCCCTCACAGGGCCCTCCTACAATGAGCAGTTCTTC
TRBV29-1,.,TRBJ1-1,TRBD1,CSAIDRANTEAFF,TGCAGCGCTATTGACAGGGCGAACACTGAAGCTTTCTTT
TRBV6-1,.,TRBJ2-2,.,CASSDSGSYTGELFF,TGTGCCAGCAGTGATAGCGGCTCTTACACCGGGGAGCTGTTTTTT
TRBV27,.,TRBJ1-2,TRBD1,CASSLSPDPPQGRNYGYTF,TGTGCCAGCAGTTTATCTCCCGACCCCCCACAGGGGCGCAACTATGGCTACACCTTC
TRBV6-6,.,TRBJ1-1,.,CASIRGLNTEAFF,TGTGCCAGCATTCGGGGGCTAAACACTGAAGCTTTCTTT
TRBV2,.,TRBJ1-2,TRBD1,CASSAGQNYGYTF,TGTGCCAGCAGTGCGGGACAGAATTATGGCTACACCTTC
TRBV11-2,.,TRBJ1-2,TRBD1,CASSPKTGGGHGYTF,TGTGCCAGCAGCCCCAAGACAGGGGGCGGACATGGCTACACCTTC
TRBV6-1,.,TRBJ1-3,.,CASSAGMRGSSSGNTIYF,TGTGCCAGCAGTGCGGGAATGCGTGGTTCATCCTCTGGAAACACCATATATTTT
TRBV15,once,TRBJ1-6,.,CATSRGGEDYNSPLHF,TGTGCCACCAGCAGAGGGGGGGAGGACTATAATTCACCCCTCCACTTT
TRBV5-1,.,TRBJ2-1,TRBD2,CASSLTSGTYNEQFF,TGCGCCAGCAGCTTGACTAGCGGGACATACAATGAGCAGTTCTTC
TRBV27,.,TRBJ2-7,.,CASSSTGFSYEQYF,TGTGCCAGCAGTTCTACAGGGTTCTCCTACGAGCAGTACTTC
TRBV6-5,.,TRBJ1-5,.,CASSSGQFNQPQHF,TGTGCCAGCAGTTCCGGACAGTTTAATCAGCCCCAGCATTTT
TRBV5-4,.,TRBJ1-3,.,CASSNQGISSGNTIYF,TGTGCCAGCAGCAATCAGGGGATCTCCTCTGGAAACACCATATATTTT
TRBV21-1,.,TRBJ1-2,.,CASRPTGQGKYGYTF,TGTGCCAGCAGGCCTACGGGACAGGGGAAGTATGGCTACACCTTC
TRBV7-8,.,TRBJ2-3,.,CASSLEGRDTQYF,TGTGCCAGCAGCTTAGAGGGGAGGGATACGCAGTATTTT
TRBV3-1/TRBV3-2,.,TRBJ2-4,.,CASSPHPARGDGITQYF,TGTGCCAGCAGCCCCCATCCAGCCAGGGGTGACGGTATTACTCAGTACTTC
TRBV4-1,.,TRBJ2-7,TRBD2,CASSQSSGYEQYF,TGCGCCAGCAGCCAATCTAGCGGCTACGAGCAGTACTTC
TRBV6-5,.,TRBJ1-5,TRBD1,CASSPTGANQPQHF,TGTGCCAGCAGTCCCACAGGGGCAAATCAGCCCCAGCATTTT
TRBV1,.,TRBJ1-4,.,CTSSPGDEGQVFNEKLFF,TGCACCAGCAGCCCCGGAGATGAGGGACAGGTTTTTAATGAAAAACTGTTTTTT
TRBV5-1,once,TRBJ1-1,.,CASSLGTVNTEAFF,TGCGCCAGCAGCTTGGGTACAGTAAACACTGAAGCTTTCTTT
TRBV15,.,TRBJ1-1,TRBD1,CATSRRGQMNTEAFF,TGTGCCACCAGCAGACGGGGACAGATGAACACTGAAGCTTTCTTT
TRBV5-1,.,TRBJ1-2,.,CASSLVPGANYGYTF,TGCGCCAGCAGCTTGGTGCCAGGCGCTAACTATGGCTACACCTTC
TRBV6-1,.,TRBJ1-5,.,CASSETAKGKGIGQPQHF,TGTGCCAGCAGTGAAACGGCGAAAGGGAAGGGGATAGGTCAGCCCCAGCATTTT
TRBV6-2/TRBV6-3,.,TRBJ1-5,.,CASSYGSYSNQPQHF,TGTGCCAGCAGTTACGGCAGTTATAGCAATCAGCCCCAGCATTTT
TRBV5-4,.,TRBJ1-1,TRBD1,CASSSRTGANTEAFF,TGTGCCAGCAGCTCCCGGACAGGGGCGAACACTGAAGCTTTCTTT
TRBV6-2/TRBV6-3,.,TRBJ1-5,.,CASSPRGGGNQPQHF,TGTGCCAGCAGTCCCAGGGGCGGTGGCAATCAGCCCCAGCATTTT
TRBV5-1,.,TRBJ2-7,.,CASSFSPTYEQYF,TGCGCCAGCAGCTTCTCTCCTACCTACGAGCAGTACTTC
TRBV18,.,TRBJ1-6,TRBD1,CASSPMGQGNSPLHF,TGTGCCAGCTCACCTATGGGACAGGGGAATTCACCCCTCCACTTT
TRBV7-2,.,TRBJ2-1,TRBD2,CASSQSGLIYNEQFF,TGTGCCAGCAGCCAATCGGGACTAATATACAATGAGCAGTTCTTC
TRBV19,.,TRBJ2-3,TRBD2,CASSSGLVVGDTQYF,TGTGCCAGTAGTTCGGGACTAGTGGTGGGGGATACGCAGTATTTT
TRBV5-4,.,TRBJ2-7,.,CASSLPEGNEQYF,TGTGCCAGCAGCTTGCCTGAGGGAAACGAGCAGTACTTC